What follows are 29 T cell receptor beta chains derived from one specimen sequenced in a study of T-cell reconstitution after alpha-beta-depleted transplantation in children. TCRbeta library preparation incorporated unique molecular identifiers. Each CDR3 protein gets one entry after TCRdb re-called the PCR reads with MiXCR. The table lists around 440,000 distinct CDR3 sequences, roughly a tenth of them singletons. Source: PBMCs, taken before TCRalphabeta/CD19-depleted stem cell transplant. These receptors all stem from a child aged 2 to 10 with inherited bone marrow failure, due to receive a stem cell transplant.

This clonotype was counted ten times or more. V is TRBV7-2 and J is TRBJ1-2; no clear D. Germline CDR1 is SGHTA and CDR2 is FQGNSA. This CDR3 has 13 residues. V gave up 4 bases and J gave up 4 bases, with 10 bases separating them. CDR3 sequence (DNA): TGTGCCAGCAGCTCCGGGCCTCTCTATGGCTACACCTTC. Protein product: CASSSGPLYGYTF.

This clonotype was observed many times. The rearrangement uses TRBV7-2 and TRBJ2-7, with TRBD2 identical over 13 bases. CDR1 is SGHTA, CDR2 FQGNSA, per germline. The CDR3 sequence is 16 residues long. The V gene end was trimmed by 5 bases and the J gene end by 4 bases; junction bases not matched to a gene: 8. The CDR3, as DNA: TGTGCCAGCAGCCCTGGACTAGCGGGAGACCCTTACGAGCAGTACTTC. It yields the protein CASSPGLAGDPYEQYF. Full variable domain (remainder filled in from reference TRBV7-2 and TRBJ2-7): GAGVSQSPSNKVTEKGKDVELRCDPISGHTALYWYRQSLGQGLEFLIYFQGNSAPDKSGLPSDRFSAERTGGSVSTLTIQRTQQEDSAVYLCASSPGLAGDPYEQYFGPGTRLTVT.

This clonotype occurred many times. The chain has TRBV20-1 and TRBJ2-1; D gene uncertain. This CDR3 region has 10 residues. Germline CDR1 and CDR2: DFQATT and SNEGSKA (reference sequence). V gave up 6 bases and J gave up 5 bases, with 5 bases separating them. Here the CDR3 reads CSALNNEQFF. In nucleotides, the CDR3 is TGCAGTGCGCTGAACAATGAGCAGTTCTTC.

This clonotype was picked up a small number of times. This chain links TRBV4-1 with TRBJ2-4; D remains ambiguous. Germline-derived CDR1 and CDR2 are MGHRA and YSYEKL. The CDR3 contains 18 residues. Trimming took 1 base from V and 1 from J, leaving 17 bases between them. The CDR3 bases are TGCGCCAGCAGCCAAGGTCGGAGAGGAACGGTCGCCAAAAACATTCAGTACTTC. Its protein is CASSQGRRGTVAKNIQYF.

Comments on this clonotype: One base away lies a much larger clone, so this may be a sequencing read error. The rearrangement links TRBV27 to TRBJ2-1; D perhaps matches TRBD2 (6 bases). Germline V gene lookup returns CDR1 MNHEY and CDR2 SMNVEV (reference sequence). This CDR3 spans 15 amino acids. The CDR3, as DNA: TGTGCCAGCACCCCTGAGGGGCGGGGCTCGGGTGAGCAGTTGTTC. It encodes CASTPEGRGSGEQLF.

J is TRBJ2-7 and V is TRBV7-2, with D perhaps being TRBD1 or TRBD2 (5 bases each). V lost 5 bases, J lost 2 bases, and 19 bases lay in between. This CDR3 contains 16 residues. Germline CDR1 reads SGHTA; CDR2 reads FQGNSA. The CDR3 nucleotides read TGTGCCAGCAGCCCGGGGCAAGGGTCCCAGACCTACGAGCAGTACTTC. Protein product: CASSPGQGSQTYEQYF.

V usage is TRBV7-9 and J usage is TRBJ2-7, with TRBD1 matching 9 bases. This CDR3 contains 14 residues. Germline V gene sequence: CDR1 SEHNR, CDR2 FQNEAQ (reference sequence). V was pared by 7 bases and J by 3 bases, with 7 bases of the junction left unmatched. The CDR3: CASNRQGVIYEQYF. DNA of the CDR3: TGTGCCAGCAACCGACAGGGGGTGATCTACGAGCAGTACTTC.

This clonotype was picked up many times. The J gene is TRBJ1-2, the V gene TRBV20-1; 10 bases match TRBD1. The CDR3 covers 15 residues. Germline V gives CDR1 DFQATT, CDR2 SNEGSKA (reference sequence). Trimming took 6 bases from V and 4 from J; bases not matched to a gene: 11. The CDR3 bases are TGCAGTGCCCTCTGGGACAGGGGTCCCTCCTATGGCTACACCTTC. Protein product: CSALWDRGPSYGYTF.

Ten or more counts support this clonotype. The rearrangement links TRBV5-1 to TRBJ2-4; possibly TRBD2 for D (5 bases). V lost 1 base to trimming and J lost 0 bases, with 8 bases between them. Looked up from germline, CDR1 is SGHRS and CDR2 is YFSETQ. The CDR3 is made up of 15 amino acids. The CDR3 DNA sequence: TGCGCCAGCAGCTTGCTCGGGGTAGCCAAAAACATTCAGTACTTC. Amino acids: CASSLLGVAKNIQYF.

This clonotype has at least ten counts. This chain joins TRBV5-6 and TRBJ2-2; 8 nucleotides align to TRBD1. Germline lookup yields CDR1 SGHDT and CDR2 YYEEEE. The V and J ends lost 1 base and 2 bases, in that order; junction bases with no gene match: 4. This CDR3 comprises 16 residues. In DNA, the CDR3 is TGTGCCAGCAGCTTGTGGACAGGGACTAACACCGGGGAGCTGTTTTTT. It yields the protein CASSLWTGTNTGELFF.

In its sample, this clonotype was seen a few times. The rearrangement uses TRBV27 and TRBJ2-7; 7 bases match TRBD2. The length of the CDR3 is 17 residues. Germline trimming cut 5 bases from V and 5 bases from J; bases unmatched to any gene: 18. Germline V gene lookup returns CDR1 MNHEY and CDR2 SMNVEV (reference sequence). The CDR3 DNA is TGTGCCAGCAGTAGGCGTGGGGGGAGGGCCTCGGCGAACGAGCAGTACTTC. Its protein is CASSRRGGRASANEQYF.

There are many counts of this clonotype. The V gene is TRBV29-1, the J gene TRBJ1-2, with 9 nucleotides matching TRBD1. CDR3 length: 14 residues. CDR1 SQVTM and CDR2 ANQGSEA come from the germline V gene. V dropped 7 bases and J dropped 3; count of bases not matched to a gene: 9. CDR3: CSAGQGNSYYGYTF. The CDR3, as DNA: TGCAGCGCTGGACAGGGGAACTCGTACTATGGCTACACCTTC.

This clonotype was detected only a few times. The chain recombines TRBV27 with TRBJ2-7; 8 positions agree with TRBD2. The CDR3 runs to 16 residues. Germline V gene lookup returns CDR1 MNHEY and CDR2 SMNVEV (reference sequence). With 8 bases clipped from V and 0 bases from J, the junction kept 12 bases outside the gene matches. CDR3 in amino acids: CASWGFAGGGSYEQYF. CDR3 coding DNA: TGTGCCAGCTGGGGTTTTGCGGGAGGAGGCTCCTACGAGCAGTACTTC.

This clonotype was counted at least ten times. The chain couples TRBV6-1 to TRBJ2-1; a possible D gene is TRBD2 (6 bases). V lost 8 bases and J lost 8, with 19 bases in between. The V gene's germline CDR1 is MNHNS and CDR2 SASEGT. This CDR3 contains 14 residues. This CDR3 reads CASAPGLSVDEQFF. CDR3 in DNA: TGTGCCAGCGCCCCGGGACTTTCCGTAGATGAGCAGTTCTTC.

Details on this clonotype: Given a much more abundant clone one base away, this may be a read error. The chain carries TRBV7-2 and TRBJ2-3; D possibly corresponds to TRBD1 (7 bases). This CDR3 contains 15 residues. Germline loops: CDR1 SGHTA, CDR2 FQGNSA. The V gene lost 3 bases and the J gene lost 5 bases, with 15 bases spanning the gap. The CDR3 is CASSFRGAAEDTQYF. DNA of the CDR3: TGTGCCAGCAGCTTCAGGGGGGCCGCGGAAGATACGCAGTATTTT.

This clonotype has at least ten counts. The chain has TRBV5-1 and TRBJ1-1; D ambiguous. Germline-derived CDR1 and CDR2 are SGHRS and YFSETQ. V gave up 3 bases and J gave up 1 base, with 7 bases separating them. This CDR3 is built from 13 residues. Here the CDR3 reads CASSSPGNTEAFF. In DNA, the CDR3 is TGCGCCAGCAGCTCTCCAGGGAACACTGAAGCTTTCTTT.

Regarding this clonotype: Just one base apart from a much larger clone, this may be a read error. The rearrangement links TRBV6-4 to TRBJ2-1; 10 nucleotides match TRBD1. The CDR3 spans 15 residues. Germline-derived CDR1 and CDR2 are MRHNA and SNTAGT. CDR3 bases: TGTGTCAGCAGTGGAGGGACAGGGGAGCCCGGTGAGCAGTTCTTC. Residues: CVSSGGTGEPGEQFF.

This clonotype was counted many times. The gene calls are TRBV27 and TRBJ1-2, with 7 bases lining up with TRBD1. The junction had 8 bases not matched to a gene; V was cut back by 3 bases and J by 1 base. CDR1 MNHEY and CDR2 SMNVEV come from the germline V gene (reference sequence). This CDR3 region has 16 residues. The CDR3 protein is CASSLGPGTVNYGYTF. CDR3 nucleotides: TGTGCCAGCAGTTTGGGCCCCGGGACAGTTAACTATGGCTACACCTTC.

This clonotype came up many times. The J gene is TRBJ2-4, the V gene TRBV9, with TRBD2 identical over 8 bases. J gave up 7 bases and V 0 bases, and 3 bases lay outside the gene matches. CDR1 and CDR2 (germline): SGDLS, YYNGEE. The CDR3 contains 14 residues. The CDR3 loop reads CASSVEGGRNIQYF. The CDR3 DNA reads as TGTGCCAGCAGCGTAGAGGGCGGGAGGAACATTCAGTACTTC.

The sample holds many counts of this clonotype. The chain carries TRBV7-2 and TRBJ2-5; D remains ambiguous. Trimming pared 2 bases from V and 5 bases from J, leaving 12 bases between. CDR3 length: 14 amino acids. Germline V gives CDR1 SGHTA, CDR2 FQGNSA. For the CDR3, the DNA is TGTGCCAGCAGCTTAAGAGGTGTCCTGGAGACCCAGTACTTC. It specifies CASSLRGVLETQYF.

This clonotype was detected once. A much larger clone differs by one base, so this may be a read error. The rearrangement uses TRBV5-1 and TRBJ2-7, with TRBD2 identical over 8 bases. With 1 base clipped from V and 0 bases from J, the junction kept 6 bases outside the gene matches. The CDR3 runs to 16 residues. Germline V gene data show CDR1 as SGHRS and CDR2 as YFSETQ. The CDR3 coding sequence is TGCGCCAGCAGCTTGTCCAGCGGGAGTGCCTCCTACGAGCAGTACTTC. This encodes CASSLSSGSASYEQYF. Together with reference TRBV5-1 and TRBJ2-7, the CDR3 gives the full variable domain: KAGVTQTPRYLIKTRGQQVTLSCSPISGHRSVSWYQQTPGQGLQFLFEYFSETQRNKGNFPGRFSGRQFSNSRSEMNVSTLELGDSALYLCASSLSSGSASYEQYFGPGTRLTVT.

In its sample, this clonotype was seen many times. V usage is TRBV30 and J usage is TRBJ2-1; possibly TRBD2 for D (6 bases). The ends were cut back, 7 bases at V and 4 bases at J, with 11 bases in the middle. Germline V CDR1 and CDR2: GTSNPN, SVGIG (reference sequence). The CDR3 totals 12 residues. The CDR3 loop reads CAFYSGYNEQFF. In nucleotides, the CDR3 is TGTGCCTTCTATAGCGGTTACAATGAGCAGTTCTTC. Combining the CDR3 with reference TRBV30 and TRBJ2-1 gives the whole variable domain SQTIHQWPATLVQPVGSPLSLECTVEGTSNPNLYWYRQAAGRGLQLLFYSVGIGQISSEVPQNLSASRPQDRQFILSSKKLLLSDSGFYLCAFYSGYNEQFFGPGTRLTVL.

This clonotype was seen a few times. The rearrangement links TRBV4-2 to TRBJ2-3, with TRBD1 matching 7 bases. V shed 5 bases, J shed 0 bases, and the junction held 8 bases outside the gene matches. This CDR3 region has 16 residues. Looked up from germline, CDR1 is LGHNA and CDR2 is YNFKEQ. This CDR3 is CASSFSGGRSTDTQYF. CDR3 bases: TGTGCCAGCAGCTTTTCAGGGGGACGGAGCACAGATACGCAGTATTTT.

In this sample, this clonotype turned up many times. CDR3 bases: TGTGCCAGCAGTGCCACGGGGTCCGGGGAGCTGTTTTTT. Amino acid sequence: CASSATGSGELFF. The chain links TRBV12-3 or TRBV12-4 to TRBJ2-2, with D possibly being TRBD2 (5 bases). The CDR3 covers 13 residues. The ends were cut back, 5 bases at V and 6 bases at J, with 10 bases in the middle.

This clonotype was picked up many times. The chain carries TRBV9 and TRBJ2-1; 7 positions agree with TRBD2. This CDR3 spans 15 amino acids. The ends lost 0 bases at V and 10 bases at J; junction bases unmatched: 10. Germline CDR1 and CDR2: SGDLS and YYNGEE. The CDR3 DNA sequence: TGTGCCAGCAGCGTAGGAGCTAGCGGCCTAGGGGAGCAGTTCTTC. This codes for CASSVGASGLGEQFF.

About this clonotype itself: A clone one base away is much larger, so this may be a read error. The CDR3 loop reads CASSQGSGRAYIEQFF. In nucleotides, the CDR3 is TGCGCCAGCAGCCAAGGATCCGGGAGGGCCTACATTGAGCAGTTCTTC. This chain connects TRBV4-3 to TRBJ2-1; 8 bases map to TRBD2. The CDR3 contains 16 residues. Germline V gives CDR1 LGHNA, CDR2 YSLEER.

This clonotype came up a few times. V usage is TRBV15 and J usage is TRBJ2-5; D may be TRBD1 or TRBD2 (5 bases each). V was cut by 0 bases and J by 0 bases, with 11 bases left in between. This CDR3 comprises 16 residues. Germline V gene data show CDR1 as LNHNV and CDR2 as YYDKDF (reference sequence). The CDR3 DNA reads TGTGCCACCAGCAGAGATGAGGGGTTGTACCAAGAGACCCAGTACTTC. This codes for CATSRDEGLYQETQYF.

The V gene is TRBV7-2, the J gene TRBJ2-7; TRBD2 matches 10 bases. The length of the CDR3 is 16 residues. V lost 1 base to trimming and J lost 2 bases; unmatched junction nucleotides: 5. Per the germline V gene, CDR1 is SGHTA and CDR2 is FQGNSA. This chain's CDR3 is CASSLVRLAGAYEQYF. CDR3 bases: TGTGCCAGCAGCTTAGTCCGGCTAGCGGGAGCCTACGAGCAGTACTTC.

Ten or more counts support this clonotype. The CDR3 region is CASSGQGKPYEQYF. The CDR3 DNA is TGTGCCAGCAGTGGACAGGGTAAACCCTACGAGCAGTACTTC. The rearrangement uses TRBV27 and TRBJ2-7; 8 positions match TRBD1. The CDR3 loop spans 14 amino acids. With V trimmed by 5 bases and J by 2 bases, 5 bases remained unmatched. Germline V gives CDR1 MNHEY, CDR2 SMNVEV (reference sequence).